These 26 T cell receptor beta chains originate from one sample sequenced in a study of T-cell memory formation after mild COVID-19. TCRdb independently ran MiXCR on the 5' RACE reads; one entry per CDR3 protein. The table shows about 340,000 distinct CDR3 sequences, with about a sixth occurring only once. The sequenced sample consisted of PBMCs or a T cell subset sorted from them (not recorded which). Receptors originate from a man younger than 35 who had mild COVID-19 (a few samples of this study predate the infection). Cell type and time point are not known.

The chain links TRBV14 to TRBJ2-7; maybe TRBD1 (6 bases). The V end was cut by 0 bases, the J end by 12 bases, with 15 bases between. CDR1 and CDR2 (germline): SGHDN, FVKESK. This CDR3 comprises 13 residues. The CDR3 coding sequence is TGTGCCAGCAGCCAAGAAAGGGGGACACAACCGTACGTC. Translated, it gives CASSQERGTQPYV.

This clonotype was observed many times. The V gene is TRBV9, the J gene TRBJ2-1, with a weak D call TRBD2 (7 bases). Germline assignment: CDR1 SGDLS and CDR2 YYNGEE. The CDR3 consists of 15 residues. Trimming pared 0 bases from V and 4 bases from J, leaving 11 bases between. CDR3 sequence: CASSVGGGEYNEQFF. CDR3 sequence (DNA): TGTGCCAGCAGCGTAGGCGGGGGCGAATACAATGAGCAGTTCTTC. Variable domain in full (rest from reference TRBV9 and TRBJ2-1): DSGVTQTPKHLITATGQRVTLRCSPRSGDLSVYWYQQSLDQGLQFLIQYYNGEERAKGNILERFSAQQFPDLHSELNLSSLELGDSALYFCASSVGGGEYNEQFFGPGTRLTVL.

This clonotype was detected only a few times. CDR3 in DNA: TGCGCCAGCAGCAGTTCCCTGCGCCGGGAGCTGTTTTTT. This sequence encodes CASSSSLRRELFF. The V and J genes are TRBV5-1 and TRBJ2-2; D ambiguous. V dropped 4 bases and J dropped 9 bases, with 13 bases sitting between them. Germline CDR1 reads SGHRS; CDR2 reads YFSETQ. This CDR3 is 13 amino acids long.

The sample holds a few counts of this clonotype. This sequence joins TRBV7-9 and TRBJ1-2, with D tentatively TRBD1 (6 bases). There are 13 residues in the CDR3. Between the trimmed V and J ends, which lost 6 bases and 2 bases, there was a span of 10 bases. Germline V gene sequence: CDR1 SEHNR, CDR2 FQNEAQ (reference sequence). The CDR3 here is CASSVGQNYGYTF. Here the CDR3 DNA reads TGTGCCAGCAGTGTCGGACAGAACTATGGCTACACCTTC.

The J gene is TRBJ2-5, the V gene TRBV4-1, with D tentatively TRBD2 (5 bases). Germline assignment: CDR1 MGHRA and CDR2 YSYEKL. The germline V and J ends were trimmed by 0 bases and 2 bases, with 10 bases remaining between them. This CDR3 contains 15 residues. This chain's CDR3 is CASSQEGARQETQYF. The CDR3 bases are TGCGCCAGCAGCCAAGAGGGAGCGAGGCAAGAGACCCAGTACTTC.

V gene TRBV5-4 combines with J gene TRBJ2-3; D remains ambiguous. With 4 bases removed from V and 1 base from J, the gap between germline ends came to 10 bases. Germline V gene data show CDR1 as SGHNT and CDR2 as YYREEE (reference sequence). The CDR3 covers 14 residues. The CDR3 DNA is TGTGCCAGCAGCCTCGTTTGGGGCACAGATACGCAGTATTTT. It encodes CASSLVWGTDTQYF.

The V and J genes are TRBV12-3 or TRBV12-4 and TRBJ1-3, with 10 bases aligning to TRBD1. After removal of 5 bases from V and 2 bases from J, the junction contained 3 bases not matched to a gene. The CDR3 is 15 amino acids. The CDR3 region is CASSQGTGAGNTIYF. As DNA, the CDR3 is TGTGCCAGCAGTCAGGGGACAGGGGCTGGAAACACCATATATTTT.

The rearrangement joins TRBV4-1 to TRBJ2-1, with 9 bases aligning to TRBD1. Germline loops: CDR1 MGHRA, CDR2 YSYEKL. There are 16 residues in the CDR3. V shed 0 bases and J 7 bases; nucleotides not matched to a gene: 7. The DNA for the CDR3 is TGCGCCAGCAGCCAAGATGGGGACAGGGCCAGAAATGAGCAGTTCTTC. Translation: CASSQDGDRARNEQFF.

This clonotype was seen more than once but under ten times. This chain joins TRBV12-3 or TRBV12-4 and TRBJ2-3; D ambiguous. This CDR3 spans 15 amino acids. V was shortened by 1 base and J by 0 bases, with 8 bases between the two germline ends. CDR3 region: CASSLGQLSTDTQYF. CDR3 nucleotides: TGTGCCAGCAGTTTAGGGCAGCTAAGCACAGATACGCAGTATTTT.

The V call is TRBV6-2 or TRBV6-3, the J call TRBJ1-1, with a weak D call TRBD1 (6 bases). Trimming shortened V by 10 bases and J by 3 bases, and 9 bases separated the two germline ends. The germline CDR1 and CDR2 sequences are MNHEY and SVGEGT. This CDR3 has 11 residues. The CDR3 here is CATTGHTEAFF. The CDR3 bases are TGTGCCACGACAGGCCACACTGAAGCTTTCTTT.

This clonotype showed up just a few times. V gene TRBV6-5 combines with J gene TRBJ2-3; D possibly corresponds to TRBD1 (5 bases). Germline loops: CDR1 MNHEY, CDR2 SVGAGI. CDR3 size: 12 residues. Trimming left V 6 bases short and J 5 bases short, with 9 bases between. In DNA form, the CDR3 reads TGTGCCAGCAGCCGTGACAGAGATACGCAGTATTTT. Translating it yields CASSRDRDTQYF.

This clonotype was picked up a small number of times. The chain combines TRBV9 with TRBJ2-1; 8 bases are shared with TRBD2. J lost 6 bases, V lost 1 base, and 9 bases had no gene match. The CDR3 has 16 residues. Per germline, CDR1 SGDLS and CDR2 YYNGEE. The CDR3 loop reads CASSVHPAGVPNEQFF. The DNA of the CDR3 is TGTGCCAGCAGCGTACATCCAGCGGGGGTACCCAATGAGCAGTTCTTC.

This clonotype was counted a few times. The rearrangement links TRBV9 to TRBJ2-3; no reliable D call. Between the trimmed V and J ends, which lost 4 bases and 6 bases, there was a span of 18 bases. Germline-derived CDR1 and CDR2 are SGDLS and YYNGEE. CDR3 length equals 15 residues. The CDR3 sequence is CASSPPVSRQDTQYF. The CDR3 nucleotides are TGTGCCAGCAGCCCTCCCGTTTCCCGTCAGGATACGCAGTATTTT.

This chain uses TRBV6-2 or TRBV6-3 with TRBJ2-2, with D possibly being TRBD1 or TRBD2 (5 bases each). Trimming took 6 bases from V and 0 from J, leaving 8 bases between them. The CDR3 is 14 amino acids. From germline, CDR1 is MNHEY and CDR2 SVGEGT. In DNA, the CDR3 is TGTGCCAGCAGGAGGGACGCGAACACCGGGGAGCTGTTTTTT. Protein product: CASRRDANTGELFF.

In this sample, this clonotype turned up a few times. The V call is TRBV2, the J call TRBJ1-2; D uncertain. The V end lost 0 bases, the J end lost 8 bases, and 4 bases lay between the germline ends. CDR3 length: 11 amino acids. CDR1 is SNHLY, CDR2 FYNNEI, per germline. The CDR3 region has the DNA TGTGCCAGCAGTGAAGCGGGAGGCTACACCTTC. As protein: CASSEAGGYTF.

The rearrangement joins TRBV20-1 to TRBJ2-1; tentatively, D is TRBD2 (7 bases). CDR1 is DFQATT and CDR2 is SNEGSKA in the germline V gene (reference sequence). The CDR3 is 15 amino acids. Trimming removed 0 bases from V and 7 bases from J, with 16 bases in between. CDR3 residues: CSARDIRGARNEQFF. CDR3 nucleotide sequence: TGCAGTGCTAGAGACATCCGGGGGGCCAGGAATGAGCAGTTCTTC.

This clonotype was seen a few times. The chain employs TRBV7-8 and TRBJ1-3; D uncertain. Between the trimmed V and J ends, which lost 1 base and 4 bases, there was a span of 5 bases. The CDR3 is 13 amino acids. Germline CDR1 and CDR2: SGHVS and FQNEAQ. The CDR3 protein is CASSLVVGNTIYF. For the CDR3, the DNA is TGTGCCAGCAGCTTAGTAGTAGGAAACACCATATATTTT. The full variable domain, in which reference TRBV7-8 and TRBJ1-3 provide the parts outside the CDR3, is GAGVSQSPRYKVAKRGQDVALRCDPISGHVSLFWYQQALGQGPEFLTYFQNEAQLDKSGLPSDRFFAERPEGSVSTLKIQRTQQEDSAVYLCASSLVVGNTIYFGEGSWLTVV.

CDR3 residues: CATQPFETHAEAFF. In DNA form, the CDR3 reads TGTGCCACCCAGCCCTTCGAGACACACGCTGAAGCTTTCTTT. The chain combines TRBV19 with TRBJ1-1; D is ambiguous. The CDR3 contains 14 residues. V lost 10 bases, J lost 6 bases, and 21 bases lay in between. Germline loops: CDR1 LNHDA, CDR2 SQIVND (reference sequence).

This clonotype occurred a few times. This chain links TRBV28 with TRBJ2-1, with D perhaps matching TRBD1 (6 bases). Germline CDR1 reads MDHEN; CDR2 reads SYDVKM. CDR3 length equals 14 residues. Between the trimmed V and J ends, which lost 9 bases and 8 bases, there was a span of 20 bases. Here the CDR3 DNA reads TGTGCCAGATTATCCCCAGGGGATATGGATGAGCAGTTCTTC. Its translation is CARLSPGDMDEQFF.

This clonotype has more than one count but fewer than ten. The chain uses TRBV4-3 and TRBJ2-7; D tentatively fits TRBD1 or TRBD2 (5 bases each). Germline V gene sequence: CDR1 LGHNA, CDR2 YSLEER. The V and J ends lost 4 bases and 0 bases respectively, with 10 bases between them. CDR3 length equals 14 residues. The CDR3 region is CASSRGTDSYEQYF. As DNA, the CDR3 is TGCGCCAGCAGCCGAGGGACGGACTCCTACGAGCAGTACTTC.

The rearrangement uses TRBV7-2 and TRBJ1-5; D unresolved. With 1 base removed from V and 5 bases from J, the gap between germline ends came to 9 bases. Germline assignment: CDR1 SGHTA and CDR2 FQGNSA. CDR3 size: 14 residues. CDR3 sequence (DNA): TGTGCCAGCAGCTTAGTGGTCACCGATCAGCCCCAGCATTTT. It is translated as CASSLVVTDQPQHF.

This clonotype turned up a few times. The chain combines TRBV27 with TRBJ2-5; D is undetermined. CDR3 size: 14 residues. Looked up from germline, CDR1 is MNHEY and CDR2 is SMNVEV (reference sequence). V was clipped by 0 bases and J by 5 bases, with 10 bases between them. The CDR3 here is CASSLSSQSETQYF. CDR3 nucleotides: TGTGCCAGCAGTTTATCTTCACAGTCGGAGACCCAGTACTTC.

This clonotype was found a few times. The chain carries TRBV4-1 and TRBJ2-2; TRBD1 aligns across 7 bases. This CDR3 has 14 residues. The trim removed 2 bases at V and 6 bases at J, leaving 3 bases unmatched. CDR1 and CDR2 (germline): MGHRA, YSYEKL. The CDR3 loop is CASSQRTGPGELFF. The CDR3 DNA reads TGCGCCAGCAGCCAACGGACAGGACCCGGGGAGCTGTTTTTT.

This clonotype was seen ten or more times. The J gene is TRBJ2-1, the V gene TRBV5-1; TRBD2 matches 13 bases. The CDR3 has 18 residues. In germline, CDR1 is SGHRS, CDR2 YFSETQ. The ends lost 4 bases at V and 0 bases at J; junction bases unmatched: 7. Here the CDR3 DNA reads TGCGCCAGCAGCCAGGGGACTAGCGGGGTCGGCTCCTACAATGAGCAGTTCTTC. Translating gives CASSQGTSGVGSYNEQFF. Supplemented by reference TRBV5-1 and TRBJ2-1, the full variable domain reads KAGVTQTPRYLIKTRGQQVTLSCSPISGHRSVSWYQQTPGQGLQFLFEYFSETQRNKGNFPGRFSGRQFSNSRSEMNVSTLELGDSALYLCASSQGTSGVGSYNEQFFGPGTRLTVL.

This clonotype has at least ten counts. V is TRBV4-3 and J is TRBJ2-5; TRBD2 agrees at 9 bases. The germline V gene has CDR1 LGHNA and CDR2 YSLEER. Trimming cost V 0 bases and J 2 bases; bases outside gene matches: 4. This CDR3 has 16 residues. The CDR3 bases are TGCGCCAGCAGCCAAGACTATACTAGCGGGCAAGAGACCCAGTACTTC. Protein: CASSQDYTSGQETQYF.

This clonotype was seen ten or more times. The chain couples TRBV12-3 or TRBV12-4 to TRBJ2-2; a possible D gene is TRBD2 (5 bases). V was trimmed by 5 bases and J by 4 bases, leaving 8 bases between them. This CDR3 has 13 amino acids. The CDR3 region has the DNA TGTGCCAGCAGTCCGCGGGCCACCGGGGAGCTGTTTTTT. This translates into CASSPRATGELFF.